This TCR beta chain was sequenced during a study of EBV T-cell therapy then PD-1 blockade in nasopharyngeal carcinoma (dated by TCRdb to about 2021). Genomic DNA was extracted from sorted cells using the Qiagen DNeasy Kit. TCR beta chain deep sequencing was performed on the immunoSEQ platform. The source study handled its data this way. Repertoire data analysis was performed with the immunoSEQ Analyzer software. TCRdb mirrors the immuneACCESS table, restricted to in-frame sequences. Some clones are absent from its copies; in checked studies, under half trace to an unresolved V gene, and the reason for the others is unknown. That table is the source of V, J and clone size, and D and trimming were worked out from the DNA. This sample comprises 20,000 or so clones, about 81% of them detected only once. The biggest ten clones account for more than 25% of the sample. The cysteine opens and the phenylalanine closes a CDR3 of 16 amino acids. Here the CDR3 DNA is all that survives: 48 bases in frame from base 1. V is pruned by 5 bases and J by 0 bases, leaving 9 bases of the junction without a gene match. Via the germline V gene (reference sequence), CDR1 is SEHNR and CDR2 FQNEAQ.

The time point label, read with the paper, signifies: 266 days after commencement of treatment, after nivolumab therapy. The treatment or condition label on this specimen signifies: AdE1-LMPpoly-expanded autologous EBV-specific T-cell therapy followed by anti-PD-1 nivolumab. Turning to this clone: Its antigen is unknown. Base qualities are not at hand, and no much larger clone is one base apart.

The chain is encoded by TRBV7-9 joined to TRBJ2-7, with 8 bases aligning to TRBD2. The source is a man aged 35-49 years with nasopharyngeal carcinoma. The material was CD8+ T cells from blood, obtained at roughly day 280 from a patient whose treatment included autologous EBV-specific T cells and nivolumab. The sequence in DNA is TGTGCCAGCAGCGGACTAGCATGGGGTCGCTCCTACGAGCAGTACTTC. This is translated as CASSGLAWGRSYEQYF. Beyond the CDR3, the reference TRBV7-9 and TRBJ2-7 genes provide the residues; the full variable domain reads: DTGVSQNPRHKITKRGQNVTFRCDPISEHNRLYWYRQTLGQGPEFLTYFQNEAQLEKSRLLSDRFSAERPKGSFSTLEIQRTEQGDSAMYLCASSGLAWGRSYEQYFGPGTRLTVT.